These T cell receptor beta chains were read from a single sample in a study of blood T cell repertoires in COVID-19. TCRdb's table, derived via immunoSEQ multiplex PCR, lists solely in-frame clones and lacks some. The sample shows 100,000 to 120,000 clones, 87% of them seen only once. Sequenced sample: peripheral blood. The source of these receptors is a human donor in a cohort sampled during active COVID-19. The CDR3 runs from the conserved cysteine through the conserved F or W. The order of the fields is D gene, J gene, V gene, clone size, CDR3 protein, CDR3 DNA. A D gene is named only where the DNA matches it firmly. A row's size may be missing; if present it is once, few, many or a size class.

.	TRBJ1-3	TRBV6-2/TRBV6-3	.	CASSYGQRSSGNTIYF	TGTGCCAGCAGTTATGGCCAGCGGAGCTCTGGAAACACCATATATTTT
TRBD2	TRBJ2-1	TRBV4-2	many	CASSQSGTSGVGEQFF	TGTGCCAGCAGCCAAAGCGGGACTAGCGGGGTCGGCGAGCAGTTCTTC
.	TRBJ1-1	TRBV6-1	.	CASSEGAGEAFF	TGTGCCAGCAGTGAAGGGGCAGGAGAAGCTTTCTTT
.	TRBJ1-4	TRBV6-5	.	CASSTGTPARELFF	TGTGCCAGCAGCACCGGGACACCGGCGCGGGAACTGTTTTTT
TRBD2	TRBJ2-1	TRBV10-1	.	CASSAGTSGLQFF	TGCGCCAGCAGTGCCGGGACTAGCGGTCTGCAGTTCTTC
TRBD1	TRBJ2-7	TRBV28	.	CASSHPGTGSRGEQYF	TGTGCCAGCAGCCATCCCGGGACAGGGTCCCGCGGGGAGCAGTACTTC
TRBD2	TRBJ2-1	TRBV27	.	CASSLRSSGGYNEQFF	TGTGCCAGCAGTTTACGATCTAGCGGGGGATACAATGAGCAGTTCTTC
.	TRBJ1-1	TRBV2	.	CASSMGGDLLNTEAFF	TGTGCCAGCAGTATGGGGGGGGACTTGTTGAACACTGAAGCTTTCTTT
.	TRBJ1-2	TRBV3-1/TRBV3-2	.	CASSQGIGVSGGYTF	TGTGCCAGCAGCCAAGGTATAGGGGTGTCTGGTGGCTACACCTTC
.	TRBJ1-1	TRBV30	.	CAWKAGTEAFF	TGTGCCTGGAAGGCGGGCACTGAAGCTTTCTTT
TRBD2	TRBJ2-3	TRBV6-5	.	CASTPRTSRTDTQYF	TGTGCCAGCACTCCAAGGACTAGTAGGACAGATACGCAGTATTTT
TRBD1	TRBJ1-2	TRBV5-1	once	CASSPGQGQFGYTF	TGCGCCAGCAGCCCGGGACAGGGCCAGTTCGGCTACACCTTC
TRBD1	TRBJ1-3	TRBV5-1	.	CASSLGSRDSSGNTIYF	TGCGCCAGCAGCTTGGGGTCGAGGGACAGCTCTGGAAACACCATATATTTT
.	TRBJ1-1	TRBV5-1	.	CASSLSMITEAFF	TGCGCCAGCAGCTTGAGCATGATCACTGAAGCTTTCTTT
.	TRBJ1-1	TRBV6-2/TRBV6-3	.	CASSYGSSGVSEAFF	TGTGCCAGCAGTTATGGGTCCTCGGGGGTAAGCGAAGCTTTCTTT
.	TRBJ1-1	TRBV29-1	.	CSVGTPAEAFF	TGCAGCGTTGGGACACCCGCTGAAGCTTTCTTT
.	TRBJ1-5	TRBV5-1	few	CASSLDPSGGRQPQHF	TGCGCCAGCAGCTTGGATCCTTCGGGGGGCAGGCAGCCCCAGCATTTT
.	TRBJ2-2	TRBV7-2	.	CASSLRGPEFPNTGELFF	TGTGCCAGCAGCTTAAGAGGTCCCGAGTTCCCGAACACCGGGGAGCTGTTTTTT
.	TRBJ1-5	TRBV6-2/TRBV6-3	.	CASSYSGRWYSNQPQHF	TGTGCCAGCAGTTACTCGGGCAGGTGGTATAGCAATCAGCCCCAGCATTTT
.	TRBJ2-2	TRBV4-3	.	CASSPNSAPEGAGELFF	TGCGCCAGCAGCCCAAACTCAGCTCCCGAGGGTGCCGGGGAGCTGTTTTTT
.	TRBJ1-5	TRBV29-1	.	CSVSLGNGARQPQHF	TGCAGCGTTTCTTTGGGTAATGGGGCGCGACAGCCCCAGCATTTT
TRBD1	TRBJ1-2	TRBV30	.	CAWRPSGGGYTF	TGTGCCTGGAGGCCATCAGGGGGGGGCTACACCTTC